The 20 T cell receptor beta chains presented below share a single source sample, sequenced in a study of control samples from healthy donors and cancer patients. The method was immunoSEQ multiplex PCR; TCRdb's version includes in-frame clones alone and lacks a portion of them. The sample contains more than 140,000 clones, 85% to 95% of which appear only once. The sequenced sample consisted of blood. These receptors were taken from a man in his forties in good health.

The CDR3 protein is CASSGSGGTNEKLFF. In nucleotides, the CDR3 is TGTGCCAGCAGCGGATCGGGAGGAACTAATGAAAAACTGTTTTTT. The gene calls are TRBV13 and TRBJ1-4; D unresolved. V lost 5 bases to trimming and J lost 1 base, with 11 bases between them. Germline V gene lookup returns CDR1 PRHDT and CDR2 FYEKMQ (reference sequence). This CDR3 has 15 residues. The whole variable domain, filled in from reference TRBV13 and TRBJ1-4, reads AAGVIQSPRHLIKEKRETATLKCYPIPRHDTVYWYQQGPGQDPQFLISFYEKMQSDKGSIPDRFSAQQFSDYHSELNMSSLELGDSALYFCASSGSGGTNEKLFFGSGTQLSVL.

This rearrangement joins TRBV27 to TRBJ2-5; D gene unclear. Trimming stripped 2 bases from V and 5 bases from J, with 9 bases between. This CDR3 spans 13 amino acids. Germline lookup yields CDR1 MNHEY and CDR2 SMNVEV (reference sequence). The CDR3 protein is CASSLTGGETQYF. In nucleotides, the CDR3 is TGTGCCAGCAGTTTAACGGGTGGGGAGACCCAGTACTTC.

This clone is a singleton in its sample. The chain has TRBV4-3 and TRBJ1-5; a possible D gene is TRBD1 (6 bases). The germline V gene has CDR1 LGHNA and CDR2 YSLEER. With 0 bases removed from V and 6 bases from J, the gap between germline ends came to 12 bases. CDR3 length: 15 amino acids. CDR3 residues: CASSQERGSGQPQHF. The CDR3 DNA follows: TGCGCCAGCAGCCAAGAGAGGGGGTCGGGTCAGCCCCAGCATTTT.

The chain carries TRBV14 and TRBJ1-6; 10 bases map to TRBD1. The CDR3 length is 15 residues. Germline CDR1 is SGHDN and CDR2 is FVKESK. With 1 base clipped from V and 9 bases from J, the junction kept 3 bases outside the gene matches. The CDR3 region has the DNA TGTGCCAGCAGCCAAGTTGGGACAGGGGTTTCACCCCTCCACTTT. Translating gives CASSQVGTGVSPLHF.

V is TRBV6-5 and J is TRBJ2-3, with 10 bases that match TRBD2. The CDR3 has 15 residues. Germline CDR1 and CDR2: MNHEY and SVGAGI. J lost 2 bases, V lost 7 bases, and 6 bases had no gene match. DNA for the CDR3: TGTGCCAGCAACGGACTAGCGGAGGTCACAGATACGCAGTATTTT. This codes for CASNGLAEVTDTQYF.

CDR3: CASSMGMEQYF. DNA of the CDR3: TGTGCCAGCAGCATGGGGATGGAGCAGTACTTC. This rearrangement joins TRBV9 to TRBJ2-7; D not resolved. Germline CDR1 is SGDLS and CDR2 is YYNGEE. The V end was cut by 4 bases, the J end by 7 bases, with 9 bases between. The CDR3 is 11 amino acids. Variable domain in full (rest from reference TRBV9 and TRBJ2-7): DSGVTQTPKHLITATGQRVTLRCSPRSGDLSVYWYQQSLDQGLQFLIQYYNGEERAKGNILERFSAQQFPDLHSELNLSSLELGDSALYFCASSMGMEQYFGPGTRLTVT.

This chain joins TRBV28 and TRBJ1-1, with unresolved D. CDR1 MDHEN and CDR2 SYDVKM come from the germline V gene. Trimming took 7 bases from V and 8 from J, leaving 8 bases between them. This CDR3 has 10 residues. In DNA, the CDR3 is TGTGCCAGCACGGGATACGAAGCTTTCTTT. Residues: CASTGYEAFF. Complete variable domain (other parts from reference TRBV28 and TRBJ1-1): DVKVTQSSRYLVKRTGEKVFLECVQDMDHENMFWYRQDPGLGLRLIYFSYDVKMKEKGDIPEGYSVSREKKERFSLILESASTNQTSMYLCASTGYEAFFGQGTRLTVV.

This chain joins TRBV30 and TRBJ2-3, with D perhaps matching TRBD2 (5 bases). The CDR3 covers 13 residues. Germline CDR1 and CDR2: GTSNPN and SVGIG (reference sequence). Trimming cost V 3 bases and J 4 bases, with 11 bases left between them. The CDR3: CAWSGLGSDTQYF. CDR3 nucleotides: TGTGCCTGGAGCGGACTGGGGTCAGATACGCAGTATTTT.

The chain is built from TRBV19 and TRBJ1-5; possibly TRBD1 for D (5 bases). V gave up 4 bases and J gave up 2 bases, with 18 bases separating them. There are 17 residues in the CDR3. Looked up from germline, CDR1 is LNHDA and CDR2 is SQIVND (reference sequence). CDR3 in amino acids: CASSNLRGSKGNQPQHF. The CDR3 DNA reads TGTGCCAGTAGTAACTTGAGGGGCTCCAAAGGCAATCAGCCCCAGCATTTT.

In regard to this clone: An end of the junction differs from the germline gene, which may be a read error. This chain links TRBV14 with TRBJ2-2, with D perhaps TRBD2 (5 bases). The germline gives CDR1 SGHDN, CDR2 FVKESK. The CDR3 extends over 14 amino acids. The CDR3 DNA reads TGTGCCAGCAGCTGGGGAGCGAACACCGAGGAGCTGTTTTTT. Its translation: CASSWGANTEELFF. The full variable domain, with the rest looked up from reference TRBV14 and TRBJ2-2, is EAGVTQFPSHSVIEKGQTVTLRCDPISGHDNLYWYRRVMGKEIKFLLHFVKESKQDESGMPNNRFLAERTGGTYSTLKVQPAELEDSGVYFCASSWGANTEELFFGEGSRLTVL.

The genes are TRBV7-9 and TRBJ2-7; 8 positions agree with TRBD1. The germline CDR1 and CDR2 sequences are SEHNR and FQNEAQ (reference sequence). This CDR3 has 14 residues. Trimming cost V 7 bases and J 5 bases; bases outside gene matches: 10. CDR3 nucleotides: TGTGCCAGCACATTTACACAGGGGGACAACGAGCAGTACTTC. Protein product: CASTFTQGDNEQYF.

This clone is a singleton in its sample. This chain connects TRBV7-2 to TRBJ1-4, with D possibly TRBD1 on 5 matching bases. Trimming stripped 4 bases from V and 6 bases from J, with 12 bases between. The germline CDR1 and CDR2 sequences are SGHTA and FQGNSA. CDR3 length: 14 amino acids. The CDR3 reads CASSYRRTDEKLFF. CDR3 DNA: TGTGCCAGCAGCTACAGGAGGACGGATGAAAAACTGTTTTTT.

This sequence joins TRBV11-2 and TRBJ1-1; the D gene is possibly TRBD1 (5 bases). V lost 1 base and J lost 4, with 7 bases in between. The CDR3 is 13 residues long. Per germline, CDR1 SGHAT and CDR2 FQNNGV. The CDR3 DNA reads as TGTGCCAGCAGCTTAGGCGGGGCCACTGAAGCTTTCTTT. It specifies CASSLGGATEAFF.

The rearrangement joins TRBV4-1 to TRBJ1-5; no definite D call. Germline assignment: CDR1 MGHRA and CDR2 YSYEKL. This CDR3 has 14 residues. The ends were cut back, 2 bases at V and 1 base at J, with 6 bases in the middle. Here the CDR3 reads CASSQFWSNQPQHF. The CDR3 bases are TGCGCCAGCAGCCAATTTTGGAGCAATCAGCCCCAGCATTTT.

V usage is TRBV28 and J usage is TRBJ2-6, with no clear D. Germline values: CDR1 MDHEN, CDR2 SYDVKM. CDR3 length: 17 amino acids. With 2 bases removed from V and 0 bases from J, the gap between germline ends came to 11 bases. The CDR3 here is CASSLSSGRSGANVLTF. As DNA, the CDR3 is TGTGCCAGCAGTTTAAGCTCCGGGCGCTCTGGGGCCAACGTCCTGACTTTC.

This chain uses TRBV9 with TRBJ2-1; a possible D gene is TRBD2 (6 bases). Germline CDR1 reads SGDLS; CDR2 reads YYNGEE. Trimming took 0 bases from V and 5 from J, leaving 12 bases between them. The CDR3 is made up of 15 amino acids. The CDR3 DNA follows: TGTGCCAGCAGCGTAGAAGAGGGGAGGAACAATGAGCAGTTCTTC. Translated, it gives CASSVEEGRNNEQFF. The whole variable domain, filled in from reference TRBV9 and TRBJ2-1, reads DSGVTQTPKHLITATGQRVTLRCSPRSGDLSVYWYQQSLDQGLQFLIQYYNGEERAKGNILERFSAQQFPDLHSELNLSSLELGDSALYFCASSVEEGRNNEQFFGPGTRLTVL.

This sequence joins TRBV5-8 and TRBJ1-5, with TRBD1 matching over 7 bases. The V segment lost 6 bases and the J segment 1 base; nucleotides outside the gene matches: 7. Germline CDR1 and CDR2: SGHTS and YDEGEE. The CDR3 runs to 15 residues. The CDR3 loop is CASTNYRGSNQPQHF. The CDR3, as DNA: TGTGCCAGCACCAATTACAGGGGAAGCAATCAGCCCCAGCATTTT.

This clone was found once. The chain joins TRBV7-9 to TRBJ1-5, with D uncertain. Trimming took off 7 bases at V and 5 bases at J, with 12 bases between the two ends. This CDR3 contains 13 residues. The germline gives CDR1 SEHNR, CDR2 FQNEAQ (reference sequence). This chain's CDR3 is CASTQTADQPQHF. The CDR3 DNA reads TGTGCCAGCACCCAGACGGCGGATCAGCCCCAGCATTTT. The full variable domain, completed using reference TRBV7-9 and TRBJ1-5, is DTGVSQNPRHKITKRGQNVTFRCDPISEHNRLYWYRQTLGQGPEFLTYFQNEAQLEKSRLLSDRFSAERPKGSFSTLEIQRTEQGDSAMYLCASTQTADQPQHFGDGTRLSIL.

J is TRBJ2-3 and V is TRBV9; D uncertain. CDR1 SGDLS and CDR2 YYNGEE come from the germline V gene. This CDR3 contains 14 residues. V lost 0 bases and J 0 bases, leaving 5 bases between the germline ends. DNA for the CDR3: TGTGCCAGCAGCGTAGGATTAAGCACAGATACGCAGTATTTT. Amino acid sequence: CASSVGLSTDTQYF.

The CDR3 nucleotides read TGTGCCAGTAGTCAGAACACCGGGGAGCTGTTTTTT. Translated, it gives CASSQNTGELFF. This rearrangement joins TRBV19 to TRBJ2-2; the D is unclear. V dropped 5 bases and J dropped 1 base, with 2 bases sitting between them. In germline, CDR1 is LNHDA, CDR2 SQIVND (reference sequence). This CDR3 is 12 amino acids long. The variable domain in full, with the rest retrieved from reference TRBV19 and TRBJ2-2, is DGGITQSPKYLFRKEGQNVTLSCEQNLNHDAMYWYRQDPGQGLRLIYYSQIVNDFQKGDIAEGYSVSREKKESFPLTVTSAQKNPTAFYLCASSQNTGELFFGEGSRLTVL.